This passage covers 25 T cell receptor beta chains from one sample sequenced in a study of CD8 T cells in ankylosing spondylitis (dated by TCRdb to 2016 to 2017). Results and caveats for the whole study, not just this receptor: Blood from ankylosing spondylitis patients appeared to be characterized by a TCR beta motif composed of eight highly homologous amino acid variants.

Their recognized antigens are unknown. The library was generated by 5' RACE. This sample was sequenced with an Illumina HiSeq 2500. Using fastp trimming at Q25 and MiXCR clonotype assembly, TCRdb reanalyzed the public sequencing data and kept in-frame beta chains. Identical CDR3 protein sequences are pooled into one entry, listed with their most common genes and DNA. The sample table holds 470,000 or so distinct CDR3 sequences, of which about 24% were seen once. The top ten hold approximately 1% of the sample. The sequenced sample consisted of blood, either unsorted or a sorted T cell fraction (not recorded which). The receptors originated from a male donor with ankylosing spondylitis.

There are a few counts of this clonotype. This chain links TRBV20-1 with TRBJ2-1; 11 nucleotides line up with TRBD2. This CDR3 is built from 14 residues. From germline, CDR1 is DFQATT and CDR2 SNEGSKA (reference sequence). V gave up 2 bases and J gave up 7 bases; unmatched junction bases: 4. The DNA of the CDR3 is TGCAGTGCTAGAAGACTAGCGGGATATAATGAGCAGTTCTTC. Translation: CSARRLAGYNEQFF.

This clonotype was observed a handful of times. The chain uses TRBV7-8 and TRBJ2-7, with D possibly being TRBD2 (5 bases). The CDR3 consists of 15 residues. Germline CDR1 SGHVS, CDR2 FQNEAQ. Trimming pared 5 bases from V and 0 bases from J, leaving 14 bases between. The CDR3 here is CASSPGTRSSYEQYF. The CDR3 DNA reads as TGTGCCAGCAGCCCGGGAACACGGAGCTCCTACGAGCAGTACTTC.

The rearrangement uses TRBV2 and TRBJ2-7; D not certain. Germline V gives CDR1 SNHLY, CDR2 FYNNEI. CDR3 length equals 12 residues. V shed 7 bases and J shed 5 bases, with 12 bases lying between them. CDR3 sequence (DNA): TGTGCCAGCAATCTAAAGGCCAACGAGCAGTACTTC. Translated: CASNLKANEQYF. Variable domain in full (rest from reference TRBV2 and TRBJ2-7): EPEVTQTPSHQVTQMGQEVILRCVPISNHLYFYWYRQILGQKVEFLVSFYNNEISEKSEIFDDQFSVERPDGSNFTLKIRSTKLEDSAMYFCASNLKANEQYFGPGTRLTVT.

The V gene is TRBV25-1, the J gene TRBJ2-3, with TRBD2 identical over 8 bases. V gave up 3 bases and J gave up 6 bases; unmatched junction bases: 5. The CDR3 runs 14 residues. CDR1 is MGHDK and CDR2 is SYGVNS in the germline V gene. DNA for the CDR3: TGTGCCAGCAGTGAGGCGGGGGGTAGCGATACGCAGTATTTT. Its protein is CASSEAGGSDTQYF.

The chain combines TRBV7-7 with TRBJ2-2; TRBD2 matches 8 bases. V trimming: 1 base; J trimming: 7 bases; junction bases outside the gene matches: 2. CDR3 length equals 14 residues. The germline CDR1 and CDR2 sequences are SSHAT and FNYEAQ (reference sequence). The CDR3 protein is CASSLERGFGELFF. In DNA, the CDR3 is TGTGCCAGCAGCTTAGAGCGGGGGTTCGGGGAGCTGTTTTTT.

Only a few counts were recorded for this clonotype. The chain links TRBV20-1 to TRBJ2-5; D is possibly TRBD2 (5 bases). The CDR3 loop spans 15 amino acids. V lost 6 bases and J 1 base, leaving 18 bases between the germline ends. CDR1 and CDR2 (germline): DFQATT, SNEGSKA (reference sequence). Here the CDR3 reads CSAIGVAASQETQYF. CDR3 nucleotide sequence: TGCAGTGCCATCGGGGTGGCAGCCTCCCAAGAGACCCAGTACTTC.

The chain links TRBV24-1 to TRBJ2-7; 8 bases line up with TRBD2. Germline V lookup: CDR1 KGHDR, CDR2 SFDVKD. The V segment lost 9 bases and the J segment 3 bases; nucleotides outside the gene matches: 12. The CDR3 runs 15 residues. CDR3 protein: CATARDAAGGYEQYF. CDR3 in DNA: TGTGCCACCGCAAGGGATGCTGCGGGGGGCTACGAGCAGTACTTC.

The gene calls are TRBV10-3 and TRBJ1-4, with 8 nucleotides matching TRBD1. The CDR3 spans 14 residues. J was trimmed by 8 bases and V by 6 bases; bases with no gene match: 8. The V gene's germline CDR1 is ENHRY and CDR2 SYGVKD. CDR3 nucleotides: TGTGCCATCAGCCCGGACAGGGACAGCGAAAAACTGTTTTTT. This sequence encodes CAISPDRDSEKLFF.

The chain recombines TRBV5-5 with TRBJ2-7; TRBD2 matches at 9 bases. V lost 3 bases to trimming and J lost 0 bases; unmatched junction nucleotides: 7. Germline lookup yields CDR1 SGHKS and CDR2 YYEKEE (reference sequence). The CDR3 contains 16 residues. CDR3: CASSSSSGVNSYEQYF. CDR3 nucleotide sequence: TGTGCCAGCAGCTCCTCTAGCGGGGTTAACTCCTACGAGCAGTACTTC.

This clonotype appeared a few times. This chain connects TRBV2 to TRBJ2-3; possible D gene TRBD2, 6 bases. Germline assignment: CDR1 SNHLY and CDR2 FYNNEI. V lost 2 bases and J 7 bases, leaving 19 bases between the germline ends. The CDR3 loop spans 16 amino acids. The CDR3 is CASSENPRERLNTQYF. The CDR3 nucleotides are TGTGCCAGCAGTGAAAATCCCCGGGAGAGGCTAAATACGCAGTATTTT.

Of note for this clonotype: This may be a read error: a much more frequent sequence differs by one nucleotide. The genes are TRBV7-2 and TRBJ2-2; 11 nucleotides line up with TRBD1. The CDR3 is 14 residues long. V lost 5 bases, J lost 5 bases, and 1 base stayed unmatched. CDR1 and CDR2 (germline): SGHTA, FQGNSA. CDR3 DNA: TGTGCCAGCAGCCGGGACAGGGGGACCGGGGAGCTGTTTTTT. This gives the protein CASSRDRGTGELFF.

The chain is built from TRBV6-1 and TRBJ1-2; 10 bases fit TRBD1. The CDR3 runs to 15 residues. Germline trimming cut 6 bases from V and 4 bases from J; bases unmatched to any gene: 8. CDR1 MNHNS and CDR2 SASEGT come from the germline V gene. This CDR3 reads CASSRPGQGTYGYTF. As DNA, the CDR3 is TGTGCCAGCAGCCGACCGGGACAGGGGACCTATGGCTACACCTTC.

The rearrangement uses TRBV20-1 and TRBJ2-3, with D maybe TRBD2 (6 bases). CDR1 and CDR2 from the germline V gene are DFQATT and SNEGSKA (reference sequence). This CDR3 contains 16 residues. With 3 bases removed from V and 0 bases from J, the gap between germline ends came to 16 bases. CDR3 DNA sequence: TGCAGTGCTAGTGTGCGGGGAGGCGGGAGCACAGATACGCAGTATTTT. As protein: CSASVRGGGSTDTQYF.

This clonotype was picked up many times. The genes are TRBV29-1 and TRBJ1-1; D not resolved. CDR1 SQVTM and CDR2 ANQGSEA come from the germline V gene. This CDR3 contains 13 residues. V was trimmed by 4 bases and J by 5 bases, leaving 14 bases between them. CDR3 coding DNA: TGCAGCGTTGCAATTCAGTGGGAGACTGAAGCTTTCTTT. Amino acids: CSVAIQWETEAFF.

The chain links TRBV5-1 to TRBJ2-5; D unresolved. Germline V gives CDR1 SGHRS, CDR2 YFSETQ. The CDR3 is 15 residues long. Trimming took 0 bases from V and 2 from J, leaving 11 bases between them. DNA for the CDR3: TGCGCCAGCAGCTTGGCGGGCAGGCGTCAAGAGACCCAGTACTTC. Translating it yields CASSLAGRRQETQYF.

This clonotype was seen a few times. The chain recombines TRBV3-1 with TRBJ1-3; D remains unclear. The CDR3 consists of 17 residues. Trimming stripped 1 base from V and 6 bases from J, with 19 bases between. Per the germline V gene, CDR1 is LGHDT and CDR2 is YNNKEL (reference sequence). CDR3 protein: CASSQARWQPLSNTIYF. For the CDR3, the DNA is TGTGCCAGCAGCCAAGCGAGGTGGCAACCTCTTTCAAACACCATATATTTT. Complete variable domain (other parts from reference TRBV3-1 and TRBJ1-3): DTAVSQTPKYLVTQMGNDKSIKCEQNLGHDTMYWYKQDSKKFLKIMFSYNNKELIINETVPNRFSPKSPDKAHLNLHINSLELGDSAVYFCASSQARWQPLSNTIYFGEGSWLTVV.

The CDR3 sequence: CASSSLSANTGELFF. The DNA of the CDR3 is TGCGCCAGCAGTTCACTTTCGGCGAACACCGGGGAGCTGTTTTTT. The rearrangement uses TRBV5-1 and TRBJ2-2, with D hard to call. Trimming took off 5 bases at V and 0 bases at J, with 11 bases between the two ends. Per the germline V gene, CDR1 is SGHRS and CDR2 is YFSETQ. The CDR3 has 15 residues.

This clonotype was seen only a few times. DNA of the CDR3: TGTGCCATCAGTGAGTCCACTAGCGGAAAAAACATTCAGTACTTC. The encoded protein is CAISESTSGKNIQYF. The rearrangement uses TRBV10-3 and TRBJ2-4; 8 bases line up with TRBD2. V shed 0 bases and J 4 bases; nucleotides not matched to a gene: 2. CDR1 is ENHRY and CDR2 is SYGVKD in the germline V gene. There are 15 residues in the CDR3.

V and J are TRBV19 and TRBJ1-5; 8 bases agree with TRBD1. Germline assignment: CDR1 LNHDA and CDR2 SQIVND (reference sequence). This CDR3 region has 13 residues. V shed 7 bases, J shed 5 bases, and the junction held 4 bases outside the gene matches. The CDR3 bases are TGTGCCAGTACCCAGGGGGCCCATCAGCCCCAGCATTTT. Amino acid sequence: CASTQGAHQPQHF. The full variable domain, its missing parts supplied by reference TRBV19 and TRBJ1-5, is DGGITQSPKYLFRKEGQNVTLSCEQNLNHDAMYWYRQDPGQGLRLIYYSQIVNDFQKGDIAEGYSVSREKKESFPLTVTSAQKNPTAFYLCASTQGAHQPQHFGDGTRLSIL.

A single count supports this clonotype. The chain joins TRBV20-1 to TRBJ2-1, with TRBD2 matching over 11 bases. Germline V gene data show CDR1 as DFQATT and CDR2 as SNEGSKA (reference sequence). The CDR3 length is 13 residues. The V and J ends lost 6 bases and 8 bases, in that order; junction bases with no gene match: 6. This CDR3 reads CSAVAGGYDEQFF. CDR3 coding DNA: TGCAGTGCCGTAGCGGGAGGGTACGATGAGCAGTTCTTC.

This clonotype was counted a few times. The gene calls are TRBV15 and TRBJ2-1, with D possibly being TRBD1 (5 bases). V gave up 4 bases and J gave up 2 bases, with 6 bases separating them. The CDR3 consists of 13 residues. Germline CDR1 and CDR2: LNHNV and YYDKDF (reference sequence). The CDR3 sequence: CATSKGAYNEQFF. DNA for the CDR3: TGTGCCACCAGCAAAGGGGCCTACAATGAGCAGTTCTTC.

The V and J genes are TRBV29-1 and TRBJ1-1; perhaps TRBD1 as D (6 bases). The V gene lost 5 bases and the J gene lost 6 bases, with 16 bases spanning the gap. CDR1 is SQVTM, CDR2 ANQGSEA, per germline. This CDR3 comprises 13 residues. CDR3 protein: CSVLDRPFPEAFF. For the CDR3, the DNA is TGCAGCGTTTTAGACAGGCCCTTTCCTGAAGCTTTCTTT.

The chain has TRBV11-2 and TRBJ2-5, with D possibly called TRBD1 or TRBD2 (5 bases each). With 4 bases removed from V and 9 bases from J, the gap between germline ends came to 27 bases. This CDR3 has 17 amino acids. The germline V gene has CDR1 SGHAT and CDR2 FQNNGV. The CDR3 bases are TGTGCCAGCAGCTCACAACTCGGGACGTCCGGGGCGGGTGCCCAGTACTTC. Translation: CASSSQLGTSGAGAQYF.

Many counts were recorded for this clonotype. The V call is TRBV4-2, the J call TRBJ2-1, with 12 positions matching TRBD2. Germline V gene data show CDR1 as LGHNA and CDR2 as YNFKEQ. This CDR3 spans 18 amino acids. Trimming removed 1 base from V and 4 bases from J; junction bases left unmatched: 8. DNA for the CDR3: TGTGCCAGCAGCCAAGGGGGGACTAGCGGGCTTAAATACAATGAGCAGTTCTTC. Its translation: CASSQGGTSGLKYNEQFF.

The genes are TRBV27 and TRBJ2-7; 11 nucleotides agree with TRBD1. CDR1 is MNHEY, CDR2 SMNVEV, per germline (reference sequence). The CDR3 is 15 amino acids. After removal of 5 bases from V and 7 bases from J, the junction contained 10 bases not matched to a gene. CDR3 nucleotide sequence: TGTGCCAGCAGTCAACACGGACAGGGGGCTGGTGAGCAGTACTTC. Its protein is CASSQHGQGAGEQYF.